The 11 T cell receptor beta chains listed next were all sequenced from one sample in a study of CD8+ T cells in alopecia areata. It was cDNA, reverse transcribed from extracted RNA, that served as the sequencing template. TCRdb's copy holds only in-frame clones and misses some; the assay was immunoSEQ multiplex PCR. The data hold about 91,000 clones, with around two fifths observed a single time. The source material was CD4+ T cells sorted from blood. Receptors were obtained from a human donor with alopecia areata.

The chain combines TRBV29-1 with TRBJ2-3, with D perhaps TRBD2 (5 bases). Germline V CDR1 and CDR2: SQVTM, ANQGSEA. Trimming cost V 7 bases and J 2 bases, with 13 bases left between them. The CDR3 contains 13 residues. CDR3 loop: CSAGEGYTDTQYF. The CDR3 bases are TGCAGCGCCGGTGAGGGATACACAGATACGCAGTATTTT.

The chain links TRBV27 to TRBJ2-7, with 11 bases identical to TRBD1. Germline V CDR1 and CDR2: MNHEY, SMNVEV (reference sequence). Unmatched junction bases numbered 3, after V lost 5 bases and J lost 6 bases. The CDR3 runs 13 residues. CDR3: CASSRDRGGEQYF. The CDR3 DNA is TGTGCCAGCAGTAGGGACAGGGGGGGCGAGCAGTACTTC.

This clone has only a few counts. This chain connects TRBV10-3 to TRBJ2-7; 10 bases fit TRBD1. The CDR3 is made up of 14 amino acids. In germline, CDR1 is ENHRY, CDR2 SYGVKD. V gave up 4 bases and J gave up 4 bases; unmatched junction bases: 4. The CDR3 loop reads CAISGRDRGYEQYF. The CDR3, as DNA: TGTGCCATCAGTGGTCGGGACAGGGGATACGAGCAGTACTTC.

This clone appeared a few times. The chain carries TRBV20-1 and TRBJ2-3; D gene unclear. The CDR3 has 11 residues. Between the trimmed V and J ends, which lost 3 bases and 2 bases, there was a span of 3 bases. CDR1 is DFQATT, CDR2 SNEGSKA, per germline (reference sequence). The CDR3 region has the DNA TGCAGTGCTAGCCACACAGATACGCAGTATTTT. Translated, it gives CSASHTDTQYF.

V usage is TRBV29-1 and J usage is TRBJ1-1; weak D call: TRBD1 (6 bases). CDR3 length: 13 amino acids. Germline lookup yields CDR1 SQVTM and CDR2 ANQGSEA. With 5 bases removed from V and 2 bases from J, the gap between germline ends came to 12 bases. In DNA, the CDR3 is TGCAGCGTTTCGACAGGTCATAACACTGAAGCTTTCTTT. It yields the protein CSVSTGHNTEAFF.

There are a few counts of this clone. This sequence joins TRBV27 and TRBJ2-6; D is uncertain. CDR3 size: 15 residues. Per germline, CDR1 MNHEY and CDR2 SMNVEV (reference sequence). Trimming took off 2 bases at V and 2 bases at J, with 7 bases between the two ends. CDR3 nucleotide sequence: TGTGCCAGCAGTTTACAGTTGACTGGGGCCAACGTCCTGACTTTC. It is translated as CASSLQLTGANVLTF.

The chain carries TRBV28 and TRBJ2-7; D is undetermined. The length of the CDR3 is 15 residues. The germline gives CDR1 MDHEN, CDR2 SYDVKM. V was trimmed by 5 bases and J by 0 bases, leaving 14 bases between them. CDR3 in DNA: TGTGCCAGCAGTCCCCGCGCCAAAGGCTCCTACGAGCAGTACTTC. Its protein is CASSPRAKGSYEQYF.

This clone appeared a few times. This rearrangement joins TRBV5-4 to TRBJ1-1; the D is unclear. Per germline, CDR1 SGHNT and CDR2 YYREEE (reference sequence). The V gene lost 4 bases and the J gene lost 0 bases, with 28 bases spanning the gap. The CDR3 consists of 20 residues. In nucleotides, the CDR3 is TGTGCCAGCAGCCCCGGACCACTTGGGCGGGCCTCAGCAATGAACACTGAAGCTTTCTTT. This gives the protein CASSPGPLGRASAMNTEAFF.

This clone was seen more than once but under ten times. V gene TRBV19 combines with J gene TRBJ1-6, with 7 bases matching TRBD1. There are 14 residues in the CDR3. The V gene end was trimmed by 1 base and the J gene end by 10 bases; junction bases not matched to a gene: 4. Germline loops: CDR1 LNHDA, CDR2 SQIVND (reference sequence). CDR3 bases: TGTGCCAGTAGTATAGGGGACAGAAGATCACCCCTCCACTTT. Protein sequence: CASSIGDRRSPLHF.

The J gene is TRBJ2-7, the V gene TRBV25-1, with TRBD2 matching 11 bases. Germline CDR1 is MGHDK and CDR2 is SYGVNS. This CDR3 comprises 15 residues. Trimming cost V 4 bases and J 1 base; bases outside gene matches: 3. The CDR3 here is CASSVSGRGSYEQYF. CDR3 DNA: TGTGCCAGCAGTGTTAGCGGGAGGGGATCCTACGAGCAGTACTTC.

The chain uses TRBV29-1 and TRBJ1-1, with unresolved D. Per the germline V gene, CDR1 is SQVTM and CDR2 is ANQGSEA. Trimming removed 3 bases at V and 1 base at J, with 6 bases between. CDR3 length: 12 amino acids. CDR3 residues: CSVELGNTEAFF. The CDR3 nucleotides read TGCAGCGTTGAGTTAGGGAACACTGAAGCTTTCTTT. The complete variable domain, with remaining parts taken from reference TRBV29-1 and TRBJ1-1, reads SAVISQKPSRDICQRGTSLTIQCQVDSQVTMMFWYRQQPGQSLTLIATANQGSEATYESGFVIDKFPISRPNLTFSTLTVSNMSPEDSSIYLCSVELGNTEAFFGQGTRLTVV.